Below, 26 T cell receptor beta chains from the same sample are listed, as sequenced in a study of T cell repertoires in cytomegalovirus infection. A single record per CDR3 protein comes from TCRdb applying MiXCR to the reads. In the table there are about 310,000 distinct CDR3 sequences, roughly a sixth of which are singletons. Sequenced input: PBMCs. The receptors derive from a human donor in good health (CMV status not recorded). Some clones in this sample may be carry-over from other donors' samples.

This clonotype has at least ten counts. This chain connects TRBV7-9 to TRBJ2-7, with 9 bases identical to TRBD1. Losses at the gene ends were 2 bases for V and 2 bases for J; bases not matched to a gene: 10. This CDR3 region has 17 residues. Germline CDR1 SEHNR, CDR2 FQNEAQ (reference sequence). The CDR3 protein is CASSLRSGTGRPYEQYF. In DNA form, the CDR3 reads TGTGCCAGCAGCTTAAGGTCCGGGACAGGGCGTCCCTACGAGCAGTACTTC.

V usage is TRBV27 and J usage is TRBJ2-6; D gene unclear. Per germline, CDR1 MNHEY and CDR2 SMNVEV (reference sequence). V lost 2 bases and J lost 0, with 11 bases in between. The CDR3 consists of 17 residues. The CDR3 nucleotides are TGTGCCAGCAGTTTACACTATACAGTCTCTGGGGCCAACGTCCTGACTTTC. Amino acids: CASSLHYTVSGANVLTF. Filled out from reference TRBV27 and TRBJ2-6, the complete variable domain reads EAQVTQNPRYLITVTGKKLTVTCSQNMNHEYMSWYRQDPGLGLRQIYYSMNVEVTDKGDVPEGYKVSRKEKRNFPLILESPSPNQTSLYFCASSLHYTVSGANVLTFGAGSRLTVL.

A remark on this clonotype: A much bigger clone sits one base away, suggesting this may be a read error. The V call is TRBV28, the J call TRBJ2-1; D uncertain. Germline V gives CDR1 MDHEN, CDR2 SYDVKM. V gave up 3 bases and J gave up 6 bases, with 12 bases separating them. This CDR3 is built from 14 residues. CDR3 in amino acids: CASSFNLEANEQFF. CDR3 nucleotides: TGTGCCAGCAGTTTTAATTTGGAAGCCAATGAGCAGTTCTTC.

This clonotype was detected many times. This chain connects TRBV7-9 to TRBJ2-1; maybe TRBD2 (6 bases). CDR3 length: 19 amino acids. Trimming took 0 bases from V and 4 from J, leaving 22 bases between them. Germline-derived CDR1 and CDR2 are SEHNR and FQNEAQ (reference sequence). CDR3 coding DNA: TGTGCCAGCAGCTTAGCGTACATCCAGAGCGGGCGACAATACAATGAGCAGTTCTTC. Residues: CASSLAYIQSGRQYNEQFF. The complete variable domain, with remaining parts taken from reference TRBV7-9 and TRBJ2-1, reads DTGVSQNPRHKITKRGQNVTFRCDPISEHNRLYWYRQTLGQGPEFLTYFQNEAQLEKSRLLSDRFSAERPKGSFSTLEIQRTEQGDSAMYLCASSLAYIQSGRQYNEQFFGPGTRLTVL.

A few counts support this clonotype. The V and J genes are TRBV24-1 and TRBJ2-3; D is unresolved. Per the germline V gene, CDR1 is KGHDR and CDR2 is SFDVKD. The CDR3 length is 14 residues. V was cut by 1 base and J by 5 bases, with 9 bases left in between. CDR3 loop: CATSDLRFGDTQYF. CDR3 nucleotides: TGTGCCACCAGTGATTTACGTTTTGGAGATACGCAGTATTTT.

This clonotype was seen ten or more times. The chain combines TRBV2 with TRBJ2-1; D gene unclear. Germline V gives CDR1 SNHLY, CDR2 FYNNEI. V lost 2 bases, J lost 0 bases, and 11 bases lay in between. This CDR3 contains 16 residues. CDR3 amino acids: CASSEPAGVSYNEQFF. As DNA, the CDR3 is TGTGCCAGCAGTGAACCGGCTGGAGTCTCCTACAATGAGCAGTTCTTC.

The table lists this clonotype with many counts. This chain connects TRBV7-2 to TRBJ2-5; D gene uncertain. This CDR3 region has 15 residues. Germline V gene lookup returns CDR1 SGHTA and CDR2 FQGNSA. Trimming cost V 5 bases and J 1 base, with 14 bases left between them. DNA for the CDR3: TGTGCCAGCAGCCCCTCCTATGCGCTCCAAGAGACCCAGTACTTC. Protein: CASSPSYALQETQYF.

This clonotype appeared a few times. This sequence joins TRBV15 and TRBJ1-5, with TRBD1 matching over 7 bases. Germline V gene sequence: CDR1 LNHNV, CDR2 YYDKDF (reference sequence). Germline trimming cut 1 base from V and 0 bases from J; bases unmatched to any gene: 6. CDR3 size: 17 residues. DNA for the CDR3: TGTGCCACCAGCAGAGGAAGGGGACAGAATAGCAATCAGCCCCAGCATTTT. Its protein product is CATSRGRGQNSNQPQHF.

The chain links TRBV19 to TRBJ2-3, with 7 bases identical to TRBD1. V lost 9 bases to trimming and J lost 0 bases; unmatched junction nucleotides: 18. CDR3 size: 18 residues. Germline values: CDR1 LNHDA, CDR2 SQIVND (reference sequence). The CDR3 coding sequence is TGTGCCAGCAGAGACAGGGAAATTTTCGGCCCTAGCACAGATACGCAGTATTTT. Translation: CASRDREIFGPSTDTQYF.

Written as DNA, the CDR3 is TGTGCCAGCACCGGGACCGCATCGTGGGATACGCAGTATTTT. It specifies CASTGTASWDTQYF. The chain employs TRBV28 and TRBJ2-3, with D perhaps TRBD1 or TRBD2 (5 bases each). CDR3 length: 14 residues. The V gene lost 7 bases and the J gene lost 6 bases, with 17 bases spanning the gap. CDR1 is MDHEN, CDR2 SYDVKM, per germline.

This chain links TRBV27 with TRBJ1-1; TRBD1 might be the D (6 bases). The CDR3 contains 16 residues. Trimming left V 2 bases short and J 4 bases short, with 17 bases between. Germline CDR1 MNHEY, CDR2 SMNVEV (reference sequence). In DNA, the CDR3 is TGTGCCAGCAGTTTACGGCCGGGGGGCACTTCCACTGAAGCTTTCTTT. Protein product: CASSLRPGGTSTEAFF.

The chain uses TRBV19 and TRBJ1-1, with no clear D. The V end lost 7 bases, the J end lost 3 bases, and 15 bases lay between the germline ends. The CDR3 runs 14 residues. The germline V gene has CDR1 LNHDA and CDR2 SQIVND (reference sequence). DNA for the CDR3: TGTGCCAGTAAAAAAAAACCAACGGACACTGAAGCTTTCTTT. It specifies CASKKKPTDTEAFF. The entire variable domain, with the rest obtained from reference TRBV19 and TRBJ1-1, is as follows: DGGITQSPKYLFRKEGQNVTLSCEQNLNHDAMYWYRQDPGQGLRLIYYSQIVNDFQKGDIAEGYSVSREKKESFPLTVTSAQKNPTAFYLCASKKKPTDTEAFFGQGTRLTVV.

This clonotype occurred many times. The chain joins TRBV10-3 to TRBJ2-2; D possibly corresponds to TRBD1 (5 bases). The CDR3 length is 14 residues. Trimming pared 6 bases from V and 6 bases from J, leaving 14 bases between. Germline lookup yields CDR1 ENHRY and CDR2 SYGVKD. The CDR3 region has the DNA TGTGCCATCAGCCAGGGCGCCGAATCCGGGGAGCTGTTTTTT. Residues: CAISQGAESGELFF.

This chain links TRBV10-3 with TRBJ2-7; D perhaps matches TRBD1 (6 bases). The CDR3 extends over 13 amino acids. Trimming stripped 3 bases from V and 7 bases from J, with 13 bases between. Germline CDR1 ENHRY, CDR2 SYGVKD. The CDR3 nucleotides read TGTGCCATCAGTGAACAACAGGGCGGGGAGCAGTACTTC. It translates to CAISEQQGGEQYF.

CDR3 DNA: TGTGCCAGCCCCTTCGTCGGTTTCCAGAAAGACAGGGGGACTCCGATAGAGGGTCAGCCCCAGCATTTT. Amino acids: CASPFVGFQKDRGTPIEGQPQHF. V and J are TRBV7-9 and TRBJ1-5, with 9 bases lining up with TRBD1. Germline V lookup: CDR1 SEHNR, CDR2 FQNEAQ (reference sequence). CDR3 length: 23 amino acids. V dropped 8 bases and J dropped 6; count of bases not matched to a gene: 35.

CDR3 residues: CASSIYGTGDTQYF. The CDR3 region has the DNA TGTGCCAGCAGTATTTACGGGACTGGGGATACGCAGTATTTT. The chain couples TRBV6-6 to TRBJ2-3; weak D call: TRBD2 (6 bases). Germline values: CDR1 MNHNY, CDR2 SVGAGI (reference sequence). V dropped 5 bases and J dropped 6 bases, with 15 bases sitting between them. CDR3 length: 14 amino acids.

J is TRBJ1-2 and V is TRBV14, with a weak D call TRBD1 (5 bases). From germline, CDR1 is SGHDN and CDR2 FVKESK. This CDR3 region has 14 residues. Trimming removed 1 base from V and 8 bases from J, with 14 bases in between. CDR3 loop: CASSQGPGDRGYTF. The CDR3 DNA reads as TGTGCCAGCAGCCAAGGTCCGGGGGATCGGGGCTACACCTTC.

In this sample, this clonotype turned up a few times. The chain links TRBV7-9 to TRBJ1-6, with D unclear. The germline gives CDR1 SEHNR, CDR2 FQNEAQ (reference sequence). Trimming cost V 5 bases and J 10 bases, with 12 bases left between them. The CDR3 length is 13 residues. This CDR3 is CASSPSIESPLHF. DNA for the CDR3: TGTGCCAGCAGCCCTTCCATCGAATCACCCCTCCACTTT.

The chain joins TRBV7-2 to TRBJ2-4, with 12 nucleotides matching TRBD1. V was pared by 5 bases and J by 8 bases, with 4 bases of the junction left unmatched. CDR1 SGHTA and CDR2 FQGNSA come from the germline V gene. The CDR3 has 14 amino acids. The CDR3, as DNA: TGTGCCAGCAGCCTGGGACAGGGGGCCTACATTCAGTACTTC. Its translation is CASSLGQGAYIQYF.

This clonotype has a count of ten or more. The chain uses TRBV7-2 and TRBJ1-1; D call uncertain. The CDR3 loop spans 15 amino acids. Germline CDR1 and CDR2: SGHTA and FQGNSA. The V end lost 1 base, the J end lost 1 base, and 10 bases lay between the germline ends. The CDR3 DNA reads as TGTGCCAGCAGCTTAGTGTCCACTCCGAACACTGAAGCTTTCTTT. It codes for CASSLVSTPNTEAFF.

In nucleotides, the CDR3 is TGTGCCAGCAGTTACTCAGTCGCGGGTTTCTATGGCTACACCTTC. It translates to CASSYSVAGFYGYTF. The chain has TRBV28 and TRBJ1-2; D unresolved. The V end was cut by 4 bases, the J end by 4 bases, with 16 bases between. Germline CDR1 MDHEN, CDR2 SYDVKM. The CDR3 length is 15 residues.

A few counts support this clonotype. The chain has TRBV7-9 and TRBJ1-1, with 8 nucleotides matching TRBD1. Unmatched junction bases numbered 8, after V lost 7 bases and J lost 1 base. The germline gives CDR1 SEHNR, CDR2 FQNEAQ (reference sequence). This CDR3 is 15 amino acids long. CDR3 region: CASTPDRVGNTEAFF. The CDR3 coding sequence is TGTGCCAGCACCCCGGACAGGGTAGGGAACACTGAAGCTTTCTTT.

This sequence joins TRBV4-2 and TRBJ2-1, with TRBD1 identical over 8 bases. The CDR3 is made up of 16 amino acids. Germline V gene lookup returns CDR1 LGHNA and CDR2 YNFKEQ. J gave up 8 bases and V 2 bases, and 11 bases lay outside the gene matches. The CDR3 DNA sequence: TGTGCCAGCAGCCAACGGACAGGGATAGGGCCCGATGAGCAGTTCTTC. As protein: CASSQRTGIGPDEQFF.

The chain uses TRBV6-2 or TRBV6-3 and TRBJ2-7, with D perhaps given as TRBD1 or TRBD2 (5 bases each). This CDR3 is built from 15 residues. V lost 6 bases and J lost 0, with 15 bases in between. CDR1 and CDR2 (germline): MNHEY, SVGEGT. The CDR3 protein is CASRGRRESSYEQYF. CDR3 DNA: TGTGCCAGCAGGGGACGACGGGAAAGCTCCTACGAGCAGTACTTC.

The gene calls are TRBV5-1 and TRBJ2-3; D perhaps matches TRBD2 (7 bases). V shed 6 bases and J shed 0 bases, with 20 bases lying between them. Per the germline V gene, CDR1 is SGHRS and CDR2 is YFSETQ. The length of the CDR3 is 17 residues. The CDR3, as DNA: TGCGCCAGCACCAACAGCGGGACACCCAAAAGCACAGATACGCAGTATTTT. This gives the protein CASTNSGTPKSTDTQYF.

Only a few counts were recorded for this clonotype. The chain couples TRBV20-1 to TRBJ1-5; TRBD1 aligns across 9 bases. Trimming removed 4 bases from V and 0 bases from J; junction bases left unmatched: 13. Germline V gene lookup returns CDR1 DFQATT and CDR2 SNEGSKA (reference sequence). The CDR3 is 18 amino acids. CDR3 sequence: CSAIPPGQGFYSNQPQHF. As DNA, the CDR3 is TGCAGTGCTATTCCCCCGGGACAGGGATTTTATAGCAATCAGCCCCAGCATTTT.